This TCR beta chain was found in a study of control samples from healthy donors and cancer patients. Profiling relied on immunoSEQ multiplex PCR, and the TCRdb table lists in-frame clones only, not all of them. The sample records 150,000 to 200,000 clones, about 91% being singletons. V shed 1 base and J 4 bases; nucleotides not matched to a gene: 4. The CDR3 length is 15 residues. Germline CDR1 is LGHDT and CDR2 is YNNKEL (reference sequence). The source of this sequence is a man younger than 30 in good health. This chain links TRBV3-1 (or the pseudogene TRBV3-2) with TRBJ2-7, with TRBD2 matching 10 bases. The sequencing input was blood. The CDR3 nucleotides read TGTGCCAGCAGCCAAGCCAGCGGGGGGGAATACGAGCAGTACTTC. This gives the protein CASSQASGGEYEQYF.